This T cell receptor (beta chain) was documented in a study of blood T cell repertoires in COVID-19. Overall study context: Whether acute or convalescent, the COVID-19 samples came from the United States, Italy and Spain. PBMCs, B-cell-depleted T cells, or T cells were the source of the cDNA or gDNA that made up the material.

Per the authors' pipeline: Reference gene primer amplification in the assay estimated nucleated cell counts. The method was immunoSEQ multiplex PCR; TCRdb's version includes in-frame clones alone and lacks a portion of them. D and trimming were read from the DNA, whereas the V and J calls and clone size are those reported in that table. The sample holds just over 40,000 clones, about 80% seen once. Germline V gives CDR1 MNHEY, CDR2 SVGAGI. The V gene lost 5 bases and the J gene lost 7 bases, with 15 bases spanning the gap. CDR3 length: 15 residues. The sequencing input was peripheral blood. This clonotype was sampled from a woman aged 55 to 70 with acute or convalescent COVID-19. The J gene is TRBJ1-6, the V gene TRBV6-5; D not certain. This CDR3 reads CASSPRGGLNSPLHF. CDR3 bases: TGTGCCAGCAGTCCCCGAGGTGGGTTAAATTCACCCCTCCACTTT.